This entry lists 17 T cell receptor beta chains sequenced from one sample in a study of identical twins. Each CDR3 protein is one row after TCRdb ran MiXCR on the 5' RACE reads. The sample shows about 190,000 distinct CDR3 sequences, approximately 15% of them seen only once. Separately, the same data were catalogued under a study of T cells expressing NK-cell markers.

The sample comprised CD8+ T cells sorted from blood. The receptor source for this set is a woman between 18 and 29 years old in good health.

This clonotype was seen a few times. This sequence joins TRBV29-1 and TRBJ2-7; 9 positions agree with TRBD1. Germline V gives CDR1 SQVTM, CDR2 ANQGSEA. With 7 bases clipped from V and 2 bases from J, the junction kept 6 bases outside the gene matches. The CDR3 contains 13 residues. CDR3 sequence (DNA): TGCAGCGGCCGGGACAGGGAAACCTACGAGCAGTACTTC. Translating it yields CSGRDRETYEQYF.

A few counts support this clonotype. This chain joins TRBV4-3 and TRBJ2-3; possibly TRBD1 for D (6 bases). Trimming shortened V by 4 bases and J by 2 bases, and 10 bases separated the two germline ends. Looked up from germline, CDR1 is LGHNA and CDR2 is YSLEER. The CDR3 loop spans 14 amino acids. In DNA form, the CDR3 reads TGCGCCAGCAGCCCCGGACAGCTCACAGATACGCAGTATTTT. Amino acids: CASSPGQLTDTQYF.

There are many counts of this clonotype. The gene calls are TRBV4-3 and TRBJ1-1; D not certain. This CDR3 has 13 residues. Between the trimmed V and J ends, which lost 1 base and 0 bases, there was a span of 3 bases. Germline CDR1 reads LGHNA; CDR2 reads YSLEER. In DNA, the CDR3 is TGCGCCAGCAGCCAAGGGGTGAACACTGAAGCTTTCTTT. Amino acids: CASSQGVNTEAFF.

Turning to this clonotype: The junction and the germline gene differ at one end; a read error may be behind it. This CDR3 is CASSLERRTADPHF. The CDR3 DNA reads TGTGCCAGCAGCTTAGAGCGCCGGACAGCCGACCCCCACTTC. This chain uses TRBV7-2 with TRBJ1-2; tentatively, D is TRBD1 (6 bases). This CDR3 spans 14 amino acids. Germline assignment: CDR1 SGHTA and CDR2 FQGNSA.

This chain links TRBV13 with TRBJ2-7; TRBD1 matches 7 bases. The germline V gene encodes CDR1 PRHDT and CDR2 FYEKMQ (reference sequence). The CDR3 runs to 13 residues. Trimming at V came to 5 bases and at J to 2 bases, leaving 3 bases not matched to a gene. CDR3 coding DNA: TGTGCCAGCAGCGGACAGGTCACCTACGAGCAGTACTTC. It encodes CASSGQVTYEQYF.

Ten or more counts support this clonotype. The rearrangement links TRBV27 to TRBJ2-1; a weak D match, TRBD1 (6 bases). The V end lost 7 bases, the J end lost 9 bases, and 25 bases lay between the germline ends. Per the germline V gene, CDR1 is MNHEY and CDR2 is SMNVEV (reference sequence). The CDR3 consists of 16 residues. Here the CDR3 reads CASISGTTGAHTEQFF. The CDR3 DNA sequence: TGTGCCAGCATCTCGGGGACAACCGGGGCTCATACTGAGCAGTTCTTC.

The sample holds a few counts of this clonotype. The chain carries TRBV7-9 and TRBJ2-3; D is perhaps TRBD2 (6 bases). The length of the CDR3 is 16 residues. Deletions cut 5 bases from V and 1 base from J, with 16 bases between. CDR1 is SEHNR, CDR2 FQNEAQ, per germline (reference sequence). The CDR3 is CASSAPRGVGTDTQYF. For the CDR3, the DNA is TGTGCCAGCAGCGCCCCGCGCGGGGTCGGCACAGATACGCAGTATTTT.

This clonotype appeared a few times. The chain recombines TRBV18 with TRBJ2-1; D is unresolved. V lost 2 bases and J lost 9, with 17 bases in between. Germline V gives CDR1 KGHSH, CDR2 LQKENI. The length of the CDR3 is 15 residues. CDR3 residues: CASSPIGVEFGEQFF. The DNA of the CDR3 is TGTGCCAGCTCACCAATTGGGGTAGAGTTCGGTGAGCAGTTCTTC.

In this sample, this clonotype turned up a few times. V usage is TRBV12-3 or TRBV12-4 and J usage is TRBJ2-7; D perhaps matches TRBD1 (5 bases). V dropped 7 bases and J dropped 0 bases, with 16 bases sitting between them. CDR3 length: 15 amino acids. CDR3 DNA sequence: TGTGCCAGCACCCCCCAGGGATTCAACTCCTACGAGCAGTACTTC. Protein product: CASTPQGFNSYEQYF.

V and J are TRBV7-9 and TRBJ2-1, with D unclear. V shed 5 bases and J shed 7 bases, with 9 bases lying between them. The CDR3 consists of 12 residues. Germline CDR1 reads SEHNR; CDR2 reads FQNEAQ (reference sequence). CDR3 DNA sequence: TGTGCCAGCAGCCCATTGGTGAATGAGCAGTTCTTC. Its translation is CASSPLVNEQFF. The whole variable domain, remainder taken from reference TRBV7-9 and TRBJ2-1, is DTGVSQNPRHKITKRGQNVTFRCDPISEHNRLYWYRQTLGQGPEFLTYFQNEAQLEKSRLLSDRFSAERPKGSFSTLEIQRTEQGDSAMYLCASSPLVNEQFFGPGTRLTVL.

This clonotype was seen a handful of times. The genes are TRBV14 and TRBJ2-1; D possibly corresponds to TRBD1 (5 bases). Trimming removed 4 bases from V and 6 bases from J, with 13 bases in between. The CDR3 is made up of 14 amino acids. Germline-derived CDR1 and CDR2 are SGHDN and FVKESK. The CDR3 DNA is TGTGCCAGCAGCCTCACTGGAAGGGGCAATGAGCAGTTCTTC. Its protein is CASSLTGRGNEQFF.

This chain links TRBV2 with TRBJ1-3; TRBD1 is a possible D gene (6 bases). The CDR3 is 11 amino acids. The V and J ends lost 8 bases and 16 bases respectively, with 18 bases between them. CDR1 and CDR2 from the germline V gene are SNHLY and FYNNEI. The CDR3 DNA reads as TGTGCCAGCGGAGAAAACAGGGTGATCTATTTT. It translates to CASGENRVIYF.

The sample holds a few counts of this clonotype. The rearrangement uses TRBV9 and TRBJ2-1, with 10 bases fitting TRBD2. V was clipped by 3 bases and J by 8 bases; unmatched bases: 8. Germline V lookup: CDR1 SGDLS, CDR2 YYNGEE. CDR3 length: 15 residues. The CDR3 loop is CASSGRLAGVHEQFF. The CDR3 DNA sequence: TGTGCCAGCAGCGGCCGCCTAGCGGGAGTTCATGAGCAGTTCTTC.

This clonotype was seen repeatedly, ten times or more. The chain employs TRBV29-1 and TRBJ1-2; D remains unclear. The V gene's germline CDR1 is SQVTM and CDR2 ANQGSEA. V was clipped by 2 bases and J by 7 bases, with 11 bases between them. The CDR3 covers 12 residues. CDR3 in amino acids: CSVELRSTGYTF. The CDR3 DNA sequence: TGCAGCGTTGAATTACGGAGTACTGGCTACACCTTC.

V is TRBV13 and J is TRBJ2-7; D may be TRBD1 or TRBD2 (5 bases each). CDR3 length equals 14 residues. V gave up 4 bases and J gave up 6 bases, with 16 bases separating them. Germline CDR1 PRHDT, CDR2 FYEKMQ (reference sequence). CDR3 bases: TGTGCCAGCAGCTCGCCCATCGAGGGGCTCGAGCAGTACTTC. It yields the protein CASSSPIEGLEQYF. The variable domain in full, with the rest retrieved from reference TRBV13 and TRBJ2-7, is AAGVIQSPRHLIKEKRETATLKCYPIPRHDTVYWYQQGPGQDPQFLISFYEKMQSDKGSIPDRFSAQQFSDYHSELNMSSLELGDSALYFCASSSPIEGLEQYFGPGTRLTVT.

V and J are TRBV9 and TRBJ1-1; no clear D gene. The germline CDR1 and CDR2 sequences are SGDLS and YYNGEE. Trimming removed 3 bases from V and 8 bases from J, with 17 bases in between. There are 14 residues in the CDR3. The CDR3 sequence is CASSALDVKGEAFF. Here the CDR3 DNA reads TGTGCCAGCAGCGCCCTCGACGTTAAAGGGGAAGCTTTCTTT.

The chain carries TRBV6-2 or TRBV6-3 and TRBJ2-7; the D is unclear. The germline V and J ends were trimmed by 2 bases and 6 bases, with 11 bases remaining between them. This CDR3 contains 13 residues. CDR1 and CDR2 from the germline V gene are MNHEY and SVGEGT. CDR3 in amino acids: CASSYGEWVEQYF. The CDR3 DNA reads as TGTGCCAGCAGTTACGGAGAATGGGTCGAGCAGTACTTC.